The T cell receptor beta chain under discussion was sequenced for a study of blood T cell repertoires in COVID-19. V shed 4 bases and J 5 bases; nucleotides not matched to a gene: 5. The CDR3 extends over 15 amino acids. Germline CDR1 and CDR2: LNHDA and SQIVND (reference sequence). Study processing details: Counts of nucleated cells, estimated from reference gene primer amplification, were obtained. Some clones are missing from TCRdb's copy, which holds only in-frame ones; the method was immunoSEQ multiplex PCR. The V and J calls and clone size come from that table; D and trimming were worked out from the DNA. The sample has some 270,000 clones, approximately 90% seen once; the top ten hold less than 3.5%.

This chain links TRBV19 with TRBJ1-1; TRBD1 matches at 12 bases. The specimen was PBMCs or T cells enriched from blood (not recorded which). This receptor was taken from a man in his forties who had been exposed to COVID-19. Written as DNA, the CDR3 is TGTGCCAGTAGTACCTGGGACAGGGGGCGTACTGAAGCTTTCTTT. This codes for CASSTWDRGRTEAFF.